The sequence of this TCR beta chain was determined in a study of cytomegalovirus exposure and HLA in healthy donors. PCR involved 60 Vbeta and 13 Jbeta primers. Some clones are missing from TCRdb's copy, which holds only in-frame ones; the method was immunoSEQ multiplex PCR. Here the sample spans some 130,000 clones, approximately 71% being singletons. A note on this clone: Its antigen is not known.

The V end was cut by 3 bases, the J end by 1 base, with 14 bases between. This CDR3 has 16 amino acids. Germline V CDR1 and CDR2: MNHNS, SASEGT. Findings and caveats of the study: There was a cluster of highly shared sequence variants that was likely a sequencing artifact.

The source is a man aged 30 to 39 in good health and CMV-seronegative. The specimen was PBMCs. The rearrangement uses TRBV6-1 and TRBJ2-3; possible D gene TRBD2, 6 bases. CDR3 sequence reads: CASSEVWRDGTDTQYF. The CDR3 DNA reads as TGTGCCAGCAGTGAGGTGTGGCGGGATGGCACAGATACGCAGTATTTT.